Sequencing of this T cell receptor (beta chain) was carried out in a study of spatial heterogeneity in lung cancer. Points from the study as a whole: The study found that expanded intratumoral alpha and beta TCR counts tracked tumor mutation counts.

Each CDR3 protein is one row after TCRdb ran MiXCR on the 5' RACE reads. The table includes 20,000 to 30,000 distinct CDR3 sequences, roughly 10% detected once. This clonotype has a handful of counts. Its antigen remains unknown. The CDR3 extends over 15 amino acids. J was trimmed by 6 bases and V by 5 bases; bases with no gene match: 5. Germline assignment: CDR1 SGHVS and CDR2 FQNEAQ. The time point: sample taken at primary tumor resection. This TCR was recovered from a male donor with early-stage non-small cell lung cancer. This rearrangement joins TRBV7-8 to TRBJ2-7; 15 nucleotides match TRBD2. The sequences come from lung tumor tissue, collected at surgery. The CDR3 protein is CASSDGTSGRIEQYF. In nucleotides, the CDR3 is TGTGCCAGCAGCGATGGGACTAGCGGGAGGATCGAGCAGTACTTC.